Described below is a single T cell receptor (beta chain) sequence and its context. The CDR3 consists of 15 residues. With 5 bases clipped from V and 0 bases from J, the junction kept 9 bases outside the gene matches. Germline loops: CDR1 GTSNPN, CDR2 SVGIG (reference sequence). The sample is drawn from a study of cytomegalovirus exposure and HLA in healthy donors. With 60 Vbeta and 13 Jbeta primers, the PCR was carried out. Assay: immunoSEQ multiplex PCR; the TCRdb copy retains only in-frame clones and omits some. Of some 130,000 clones listed, 79% are singletons. The receptor comes from a man in his forties or fifties in good health and CMV-seropositive. The chain uses TRBV30 and TRBJ1-2; 7 nucleotides match TRBD1. The source material was PBMCs. The CDR3 region is CAWADRRPANYGYTF. CDR3 nucleotide sequence: TGTGCCTGGGCGGACAGGCGGCCCGCTAACTATGGCTACACCTTC.